This TCR beta chain is drawn from a study of blood T cell repertoires in COVID-19. Study summary: Samples taken during acute and convalescent COVID-19 were collected in the United States, Italy and Spain.

Those who participated ranged in age from roughly 18 to 89 years and resided in 24 US areas. Membership in each cohort depended on participant-reported clinical history. As processed by the authors: Reference gene primers were amplified, and this amplification served to estimate nucleated cell counts. Repertoires were generated with immunoSEQ multiplex PCR, while TCRdb's copy carries only in-frame clones and drops some. The V and J calls and clone size were taken over from that table, and D and trimming were inferred from the DNA. This sample has approximately 220,000 clones; around 82% occur once, and the top ten carry approximately 4%. V was trimmed by 5 bases and J by 11 bases, leaving 15 bases between them. Germline lookup yields CDR1 DFQATT and CDR2 SNEGSKA (reference sequence). The CDR3 covers 11 residues.

The genes are TRBV20-1 and TRBJ1-1, with D tentatively TRBD1 (5 bases). The receptor's source is a woman aged 40 to 49 who had been exposed to COVID-19. The sample was PBMCs or T cells enriched from blood (not recorded which). In DNA, the CDR3 is TGCAGTGCTTCGGACACCCTTAGGGCTTTCTTT. As protein: CSASDTLRAFF.